This T cell receptor beta chain was profiled in a study of T-cell reconstitution after alpha-beta-depleted transplantation in children. This clonotype appeared many times. Its antigen is undetermined. Study results and caveats: Some patients showed high day-60 TCRbeta diversity, which derived from surviving recipient T cells and thymic progenitors. T-cell counts and diversity at one year following transplant were attributed mainly to newly produced T cells. Expanded graft clones, several hundred of them, were reportedly the source of alpha-beta T cells about two months after transplant.

The CDR3 contains 13 residues. Trimming took off 2 bases at V and 2 bases at J, with 6 bases between the two ends. Preparation of the TCRbeta library involved a method that used unique molecular identifiers. TCRdb re-derived calls from the PCR reads in MiXCR, one entry per CDR3 protein. The sample includes some 300,000 distinct CDR3 sequences, 7.5% to 9% of them seen just once. Sequenced here: peripheral blood, sampled 360 days after TCRalphabeta/CD19-depleted stem cell transplant. The sequence derives from a female patient aged 2-15 years who had a stem cell transplant for Fanconi anemia, so the T cells may come from the graft donor. The V call is TRBV12-3 or TRBV12-4, the J call TRBJ1-2, with unresolved D. This CDR3 is CASSLSLNYGYTF. The CDR3 region has the DNA TGTGCCAGCAGTTTATCTCTAAACTATGGCTACACCTTC.